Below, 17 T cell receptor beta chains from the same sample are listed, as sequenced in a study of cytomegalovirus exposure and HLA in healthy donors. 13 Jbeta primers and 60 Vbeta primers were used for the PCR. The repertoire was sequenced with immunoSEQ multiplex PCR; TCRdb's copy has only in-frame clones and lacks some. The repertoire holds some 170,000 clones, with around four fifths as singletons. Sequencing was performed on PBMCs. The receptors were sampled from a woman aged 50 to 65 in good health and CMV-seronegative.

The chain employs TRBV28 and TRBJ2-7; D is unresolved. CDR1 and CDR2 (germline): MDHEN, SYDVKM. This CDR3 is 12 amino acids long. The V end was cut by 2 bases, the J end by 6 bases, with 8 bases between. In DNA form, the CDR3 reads TGTGCCAGCAGTTTACTTGGGCGCGAGCAGTACTTC. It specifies CASSLLGREQYF.

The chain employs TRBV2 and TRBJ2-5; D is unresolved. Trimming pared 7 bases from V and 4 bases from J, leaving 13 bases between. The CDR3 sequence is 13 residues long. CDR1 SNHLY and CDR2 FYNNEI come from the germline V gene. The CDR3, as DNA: TGTGCCAGCACCCTGTACAGTCGAGAGACCCAGTACTTC. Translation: CASTLYSRETQYF.

The chain's CDR3 is CASSSTGRNTIYF. The DNA of the CDR3 is TGTGCCAGCAGCTCGACAGGGAGAAACACCATATATTTT. The V and J genes are TRBV7-9 and TRBJ1-3; TRBD1 matches 7 bases. CDR3 size: 13 residues. V was pared by 4 bases and J by 5 bases, with 2 bases of the junction left unmatched. CDR1 and CDR2 (germline): SEHNR, FQNEAQ (reference sequence). Full variable domain (outside the CDR3, taken from reference TRBV7-9 and TRBJ1-3): DTGVSQNPRHKITKRGQNVTFRCDPISEHNRLYWYRQTLGQGPEFLTYFQNEAQLEKSRLLSDRFSAERPKGSFSTLEIQRTEQGDSAMYLCASSSTGRNTIYFGEGSWLTVV.

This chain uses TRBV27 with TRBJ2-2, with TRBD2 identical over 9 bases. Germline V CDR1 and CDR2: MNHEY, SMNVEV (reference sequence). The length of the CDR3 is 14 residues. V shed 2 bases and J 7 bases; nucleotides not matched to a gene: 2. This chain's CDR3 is CASSLGGGGGELFF. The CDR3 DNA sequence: TGTGCCAGCAGTTTAGGCGGGGGGGGCGGGGAGCTGTTTTTT.

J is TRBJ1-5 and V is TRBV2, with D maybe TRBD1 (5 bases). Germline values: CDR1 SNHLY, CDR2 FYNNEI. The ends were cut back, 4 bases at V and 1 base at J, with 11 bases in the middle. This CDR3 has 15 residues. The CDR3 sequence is CASSVTGSSNQPQHF. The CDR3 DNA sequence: TGTGCCAGCAGTGTTACAGGATCCAGCAATCAGCCCCAGCATTTT.

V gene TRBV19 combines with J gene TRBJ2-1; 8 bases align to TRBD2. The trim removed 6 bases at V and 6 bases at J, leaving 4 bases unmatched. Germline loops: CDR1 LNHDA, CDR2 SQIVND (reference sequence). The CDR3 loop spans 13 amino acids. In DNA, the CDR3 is TGTGCCAGTAGATTGAGCGGGGGCAATGAGCAGTTCTTC. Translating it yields CASRLSGGNEQFF.

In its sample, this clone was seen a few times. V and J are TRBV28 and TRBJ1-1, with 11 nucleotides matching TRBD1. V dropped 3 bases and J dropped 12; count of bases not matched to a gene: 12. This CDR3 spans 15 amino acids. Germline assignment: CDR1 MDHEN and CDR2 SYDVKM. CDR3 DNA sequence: TGTGCCAGCAGTTTGGGACAGGGGGGTTTGCCCGTGTCTTTCTTT. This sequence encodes CASSLGQGGLPVSFF.

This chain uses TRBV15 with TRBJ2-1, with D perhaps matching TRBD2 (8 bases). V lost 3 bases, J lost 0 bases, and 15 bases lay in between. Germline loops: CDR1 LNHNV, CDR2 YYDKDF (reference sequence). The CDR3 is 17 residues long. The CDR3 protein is CATSRGQSGSSYNEQFF. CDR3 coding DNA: TGTGCCACCAGCAGGGGACAGAGCGGGAGCTCCTACAATGAGCAGTTCTTC.

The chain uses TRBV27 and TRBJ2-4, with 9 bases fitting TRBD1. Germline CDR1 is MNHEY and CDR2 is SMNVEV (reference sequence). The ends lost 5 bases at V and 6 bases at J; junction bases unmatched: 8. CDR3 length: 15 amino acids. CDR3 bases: TGTGCCAGCAGTCAGGGACAGGGCCGGGGAAACATTCAGTACTTC. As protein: CASSQGQGRGNIQYF.

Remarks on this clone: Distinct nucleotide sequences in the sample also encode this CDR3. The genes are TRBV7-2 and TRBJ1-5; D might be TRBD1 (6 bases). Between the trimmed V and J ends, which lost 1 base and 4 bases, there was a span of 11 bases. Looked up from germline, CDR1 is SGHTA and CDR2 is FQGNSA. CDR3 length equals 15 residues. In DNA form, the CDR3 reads TGTGCCAGCAGCTTAGTAGGGGGAGGGAATCAGCCCCAGCATTTT. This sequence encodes CASSLVGGGNQPQHF.

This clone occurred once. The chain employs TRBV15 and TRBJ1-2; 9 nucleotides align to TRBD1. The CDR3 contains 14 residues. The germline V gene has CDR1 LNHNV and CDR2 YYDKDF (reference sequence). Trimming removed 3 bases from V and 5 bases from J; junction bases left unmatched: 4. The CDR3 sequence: CATSRDRGSYGYTF. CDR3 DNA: TGTGCCACCAGCAGGGACAGGGGCTCTTATGGCTACACCTTC.

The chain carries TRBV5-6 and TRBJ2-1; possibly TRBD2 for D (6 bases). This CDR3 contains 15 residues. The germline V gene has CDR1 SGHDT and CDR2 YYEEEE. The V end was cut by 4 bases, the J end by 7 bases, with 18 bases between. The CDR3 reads CASSPRGGDGNEQFF. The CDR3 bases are TGTGCCAGCAGCCCGCGAGGAGGGGATGGAAATGAGCAGTTCTTC.

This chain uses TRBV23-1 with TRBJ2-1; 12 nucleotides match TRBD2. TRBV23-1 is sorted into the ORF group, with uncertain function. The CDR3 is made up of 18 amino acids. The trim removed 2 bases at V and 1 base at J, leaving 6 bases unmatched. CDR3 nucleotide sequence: TGCGCCAGCAGTCAAGCGACTAGCGGGAGTTGGTCCTACAATGAGCAGTTCTTC. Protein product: CASSQATSGSWSYNEQFF.

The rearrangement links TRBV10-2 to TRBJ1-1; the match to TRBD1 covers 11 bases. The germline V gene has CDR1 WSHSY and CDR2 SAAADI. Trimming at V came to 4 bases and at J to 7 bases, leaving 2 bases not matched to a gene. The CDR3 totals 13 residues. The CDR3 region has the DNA TGCGCCAGCAGTGCGGACAGGGGGCTTGAAGCTTTCTTT. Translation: CASSADRGLEAFF.

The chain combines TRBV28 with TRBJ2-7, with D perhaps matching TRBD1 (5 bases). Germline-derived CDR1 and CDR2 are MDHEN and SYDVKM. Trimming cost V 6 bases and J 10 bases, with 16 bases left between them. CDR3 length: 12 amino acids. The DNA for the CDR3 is TGTGCCAGCAGCGATCGATTAGGGGCTCAGTACTTC. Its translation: CASSDRLGAQYF.

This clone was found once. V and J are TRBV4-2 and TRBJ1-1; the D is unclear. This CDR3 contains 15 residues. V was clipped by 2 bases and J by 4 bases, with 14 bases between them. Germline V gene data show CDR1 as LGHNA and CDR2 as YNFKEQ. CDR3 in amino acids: CASSQNLGFATEAFF. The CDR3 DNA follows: TGTGCCAGCAGCCAAAATCTGGGCTTTGCCACTGAAGCTTTCTTT.

CDR3 residues: CASSPGQGASEAFF. Here the CDR3 DNA reads TGTGCCAGCAGTCCGGGACAGGGGGCCTCTGAAGCTTTCTTT. The rearrangement joins TRBV28 to TRBJ1-1; 12 nucleotides agree with TRBD1. From germline, CDR1 is MDHEN and CDR2 SYDVKM. The length of the CDR3 is 14 residues. Unmatched junction bases numbered 4, after V lost 5 bases and J lost 6 bases.